This T cell receptor beta chain was sequenced for a study of T cell responses to AZD1222 COVID-19 vaccine. Study results and caveats: Baseline testing showed seropositivity in only six or seven AZD1222 recipients. Repertoires were collected only later (after the peak T cell response had occurred).

Comment on this clone: The antigen is undetermined.

Some clones are missing from TCRdb's copy, which holds only in-frame ones; the method was immunoSEQ multiplex PCR. The repertoire holds around 130,000 clones, with about 90% as singletons. CDR3 length equals 18 residues. Germline V gene data show CDR1 as SGHVS and CDR2 as FQNEAQ. Trimming left V 5 bases short and J 4 bases short, with 25 bases between. The clonotype was recovered from an adult in good health. This chain joins TRBV7-8 and TRBJ2-3; D perhaps matches TRBD1 (5 bases). The sequences come from peripheral blood, collected on day 0 of AZD1222 vaccination. The CDR3 DNA reads TGTGCCAGCAGCCCGCCGTCTCGTCCAGGGATTGTTCCAGATACGCAGTATTTT. Amino acid sequence: CASSPPSRPGIVPDTQYF.